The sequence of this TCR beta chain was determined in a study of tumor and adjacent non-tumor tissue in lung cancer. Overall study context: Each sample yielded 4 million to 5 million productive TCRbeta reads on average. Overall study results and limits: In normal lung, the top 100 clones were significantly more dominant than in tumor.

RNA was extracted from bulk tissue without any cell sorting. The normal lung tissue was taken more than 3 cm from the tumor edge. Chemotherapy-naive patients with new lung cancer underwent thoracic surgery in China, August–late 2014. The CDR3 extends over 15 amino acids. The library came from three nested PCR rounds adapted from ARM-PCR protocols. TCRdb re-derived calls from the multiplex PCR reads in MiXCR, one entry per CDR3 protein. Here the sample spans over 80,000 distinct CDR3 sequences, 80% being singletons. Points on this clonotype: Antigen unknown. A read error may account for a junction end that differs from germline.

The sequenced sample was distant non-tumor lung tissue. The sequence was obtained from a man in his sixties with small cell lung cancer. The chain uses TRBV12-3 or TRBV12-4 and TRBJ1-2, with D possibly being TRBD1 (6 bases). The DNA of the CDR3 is TGTGCCGGCAGTCCCGGACAGTCCCCAGTCTATGGCTACACCTTC. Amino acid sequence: CAGSPGQSPVYGYTF.